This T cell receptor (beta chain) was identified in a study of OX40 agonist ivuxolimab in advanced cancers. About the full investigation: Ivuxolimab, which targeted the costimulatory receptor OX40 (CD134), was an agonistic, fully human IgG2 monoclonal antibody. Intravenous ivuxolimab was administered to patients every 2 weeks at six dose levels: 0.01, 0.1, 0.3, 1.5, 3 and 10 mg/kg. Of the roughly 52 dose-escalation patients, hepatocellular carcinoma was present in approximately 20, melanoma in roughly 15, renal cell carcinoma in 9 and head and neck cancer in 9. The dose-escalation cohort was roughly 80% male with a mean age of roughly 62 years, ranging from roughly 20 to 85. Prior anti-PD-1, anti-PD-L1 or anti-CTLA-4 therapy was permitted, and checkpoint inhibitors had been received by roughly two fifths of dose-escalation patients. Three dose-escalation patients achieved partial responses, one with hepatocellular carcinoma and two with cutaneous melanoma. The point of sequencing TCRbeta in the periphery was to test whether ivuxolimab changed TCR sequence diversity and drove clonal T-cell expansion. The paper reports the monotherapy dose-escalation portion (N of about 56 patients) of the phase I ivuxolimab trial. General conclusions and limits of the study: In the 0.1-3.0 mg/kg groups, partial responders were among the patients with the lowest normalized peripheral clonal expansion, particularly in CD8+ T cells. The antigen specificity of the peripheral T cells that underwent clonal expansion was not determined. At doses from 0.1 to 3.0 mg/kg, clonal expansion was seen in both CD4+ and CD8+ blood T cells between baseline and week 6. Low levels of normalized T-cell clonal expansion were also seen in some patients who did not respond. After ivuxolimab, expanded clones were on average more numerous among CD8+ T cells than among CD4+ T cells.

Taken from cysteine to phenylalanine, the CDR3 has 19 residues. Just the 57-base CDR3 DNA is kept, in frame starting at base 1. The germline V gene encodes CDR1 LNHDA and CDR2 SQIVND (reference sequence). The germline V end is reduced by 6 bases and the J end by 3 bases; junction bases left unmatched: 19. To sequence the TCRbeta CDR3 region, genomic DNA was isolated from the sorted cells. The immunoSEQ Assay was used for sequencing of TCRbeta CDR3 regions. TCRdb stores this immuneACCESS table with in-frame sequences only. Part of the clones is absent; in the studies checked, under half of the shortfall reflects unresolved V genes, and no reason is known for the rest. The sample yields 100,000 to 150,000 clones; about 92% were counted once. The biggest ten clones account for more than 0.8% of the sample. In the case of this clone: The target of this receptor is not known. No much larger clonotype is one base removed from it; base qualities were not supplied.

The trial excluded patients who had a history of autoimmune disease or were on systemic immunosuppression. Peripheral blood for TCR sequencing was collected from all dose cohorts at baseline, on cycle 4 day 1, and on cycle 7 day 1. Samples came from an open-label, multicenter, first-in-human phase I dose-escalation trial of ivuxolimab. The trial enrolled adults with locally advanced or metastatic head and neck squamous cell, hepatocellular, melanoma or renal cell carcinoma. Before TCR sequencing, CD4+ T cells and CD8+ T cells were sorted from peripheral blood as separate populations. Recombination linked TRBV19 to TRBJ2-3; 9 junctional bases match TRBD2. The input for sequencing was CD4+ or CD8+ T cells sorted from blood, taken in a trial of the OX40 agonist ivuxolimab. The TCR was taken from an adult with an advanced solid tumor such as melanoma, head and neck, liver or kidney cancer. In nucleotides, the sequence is TGTGCCAGTAGCTATCCCTCGGGCGGGGGGGCCCGATGGACAGATACGCAGTATTTT. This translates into CASSYPSGGGARWTDTQYF.